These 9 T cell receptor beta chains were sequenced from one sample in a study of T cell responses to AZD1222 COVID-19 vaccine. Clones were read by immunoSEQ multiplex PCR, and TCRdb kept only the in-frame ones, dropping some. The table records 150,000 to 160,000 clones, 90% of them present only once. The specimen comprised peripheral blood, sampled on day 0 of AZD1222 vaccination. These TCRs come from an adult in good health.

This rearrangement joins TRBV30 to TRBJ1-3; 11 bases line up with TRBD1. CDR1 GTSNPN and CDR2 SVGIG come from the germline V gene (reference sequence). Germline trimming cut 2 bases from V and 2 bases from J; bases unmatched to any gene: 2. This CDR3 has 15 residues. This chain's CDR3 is CAWSRGQGAGNTIYF. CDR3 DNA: TGTGCCTGGAGTCGGGGACAGGGGGCTGGAAACACCATATATTTT. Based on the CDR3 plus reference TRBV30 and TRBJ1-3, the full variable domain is SQTIHQWPATLVQPVGSPLSLECTVEGTSNPNLYWYRQAAGRGLQLLFYSVGIGQISSEVPQNLSASRPQDRQFILSSKKLLLSDSGFYLCAWSRGQGAGNTIYFGEGSWLTVV.

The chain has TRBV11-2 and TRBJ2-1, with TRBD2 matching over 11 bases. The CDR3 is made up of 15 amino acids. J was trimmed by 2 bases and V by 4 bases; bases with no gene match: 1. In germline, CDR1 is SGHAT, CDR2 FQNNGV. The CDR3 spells CASSWGLAAYNEQFF. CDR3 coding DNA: TGTGCCAGCAGCTGGGGACTAGCGGCCTACAATGAGCAGTTCTTC.

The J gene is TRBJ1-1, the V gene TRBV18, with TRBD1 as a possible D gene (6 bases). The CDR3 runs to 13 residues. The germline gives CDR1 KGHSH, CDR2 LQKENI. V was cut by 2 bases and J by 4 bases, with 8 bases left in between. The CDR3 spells CASSPDRTTEAFF. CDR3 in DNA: TGTGCCAGCTCACCAGACAGGACCACTGAAGCTTTCTTT.

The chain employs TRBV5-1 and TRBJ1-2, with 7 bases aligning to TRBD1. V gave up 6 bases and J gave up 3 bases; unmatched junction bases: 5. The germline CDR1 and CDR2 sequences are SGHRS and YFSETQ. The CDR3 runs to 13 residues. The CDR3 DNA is TGCGCCAGCACCGACCAGGGGGACTATGGCTACACCTTC. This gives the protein CASTDQGDYGYTF.

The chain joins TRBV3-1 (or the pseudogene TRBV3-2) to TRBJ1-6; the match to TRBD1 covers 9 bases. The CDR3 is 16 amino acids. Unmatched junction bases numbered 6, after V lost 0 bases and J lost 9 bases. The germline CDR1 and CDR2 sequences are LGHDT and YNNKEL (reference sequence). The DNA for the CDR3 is TGTGCCAGCAGCCAAGATCTCGGGGACAGGGTTTCACCCCTCCACTTT. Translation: CASSQDLGDRVSPLHF.

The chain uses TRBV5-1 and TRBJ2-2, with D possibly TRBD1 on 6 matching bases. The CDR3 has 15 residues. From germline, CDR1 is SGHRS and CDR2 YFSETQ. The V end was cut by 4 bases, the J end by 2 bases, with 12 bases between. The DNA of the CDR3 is TGCGCCAGCAGCCCGAGGACAGCAAACACCGGGGAGCTGTTTTTT. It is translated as CASSPRTANTGELFF.

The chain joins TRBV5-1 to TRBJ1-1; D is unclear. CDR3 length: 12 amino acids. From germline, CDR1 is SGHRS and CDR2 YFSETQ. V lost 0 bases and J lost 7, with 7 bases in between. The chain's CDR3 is CASSLEGHEAFF. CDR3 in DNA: TGCGCCAGCAGCTTGGAGGGTCATGAAGCTTTCTTT.

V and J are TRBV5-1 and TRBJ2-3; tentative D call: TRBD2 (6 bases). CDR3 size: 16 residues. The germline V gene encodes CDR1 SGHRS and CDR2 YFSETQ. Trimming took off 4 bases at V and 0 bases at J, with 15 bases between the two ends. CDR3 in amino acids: CASSPGDLGSTDTQYF. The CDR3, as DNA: TGCGCCAGCAGCCCGGGGGACTTAGGAAGCACAGATACGCAGTATTTT.

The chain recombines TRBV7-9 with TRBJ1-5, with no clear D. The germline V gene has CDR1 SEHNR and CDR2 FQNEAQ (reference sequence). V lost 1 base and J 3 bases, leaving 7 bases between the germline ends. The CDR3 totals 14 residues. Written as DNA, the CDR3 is TGTGCCAGCAGCTTAGTCGGTCCCAATCAGCCCCAGCATTTT. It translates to CASSLVGPNQPQHF.